The 9 T cell receptor beta chains listed next were all sequenced from one sample in a study of blood T cell repertoires in COVID-19. Here immunoSEQ multiplex PCR was the method, and the copy in TCRdb shows in-frame clones only, minus some. The sample holds roughly 130,000 clones; over 60% are singletons and the top ten take approximately 16%. The sample consisted of peripheral blood. These receptors were obtained from a man in his fifties with acute or convalescent COVID-19.

This clone was seen once. The chain is built from TRBV5-1 and TRBJ1-1; D remains unclear. This CDR3 spans 11 amino acids. The ends were cut back, 5 bases at V and 8 bases at J, with 10 bases in the middle. CDR1 is SGHRS, CDR2 YFSETQ, per germline. The CDR3 loop reads CASRRDAEAFF. The CDR3, as DNA: TGCGCCAGCAGGAGGGATGCGGAAGCTTTCTTT.

The rearrangement joins TRBV6-1 to TRBJ1-2; TRBD1 matches at 11 bases. The CDR3 covers 19 residues. The germline gives CDR1 MNHNS, CDR2 SASEGT. The trim removed 0 bases at V and 4 bases at J, leaving 13 bases unmatched. The CDR3 DNA follows: TGTGCCAGCAGTGAAGCCGGCTGGGGGACAGGGGGAGGGGGCTATGGCTACACCTTC. Translation gives CASSEAGWGTGGGGYGYTF.

This clone has only a few counts. The rearrangement uses TRBV18 and TRBJ1-2; weak D call: TRBD1 (5 bases). The CDR3 contains 13 residues. Germline V gives CDR1 KGHSH, CDR2 LQKENI. Trimming left V 2 bases short and J 3 bases short, with 7 bases between. The CDR3 is CASSPEQDYGYTF. The CDR3 DNA follows: TGTGCCAGCTCACCAGAACAGGACTATGGCTACACCTTC. Looking up the rest from reference TRBV18 and TRBJ1-2 gives the full variable domain: NAGVMQNPRHLVRRRGQEARLRCSPMKGHSHVYWYRQLPEEGLKFMVYLQKENIIDESGMPKERFSAEFPKEGPSILRIQQVVRGDSAAYFCASSPEQDYGYTFGSGTRLTVV.

This clone was detected once. The gene calls are TRBV6-5 and TRBJ1-5; tentatively, D is TRBD1 (6 bases). The germline V gene has CDR1 MNHEY and CDR2 SVGAGI. Trimming cost V 9 bases and J 0 bases, with 15 bases left between them. This CDR3 has 15 amino acids. The chain's CDR3 is CASRTESYSNQPQHF. CDR3 nucleotides: TGTGCCAGTCGGACAGAGTCTTATAGCAATCAGCCCCAGCATTTT.

The J gene is TRBJ2-3, the V gene TRBV5-4; 7 nucleotides agree with TRBD2. The CDR3 is 16 amino acids. V shed 0 bases, J shed 6 bases, and the junction held 10 bases outside the gene matches. The germline CDR1 and CDR2 sequences are SGHNT and YYREEE (reference sequence). The CDR3 protein is CASSLDRDLGRDTQYF. As DNA, the CDR3 is TGTGCCAGCAGCTTGGACCGGGACCTCGGGAGGGATACGCAGTATTTT.

This clone was counted once. The chain joins TRBV15 to TRBJ2-1; D is possibly TRBD1 (8 bases). V was trimmed by 1 base and J by 9 bases, leaving 13 bases between them. Per germline, CDR1 LNHNV and CDR2 YYDKDF (reference sequence). The CDR3 runs to 14 residues. The CDR3 nucleotides are TGTGCCACCAGCAGAGGGACAGGGAGGGGTGAGCAGTTCTTC. As protein: CATSRGTGRGEQFF.

There are many counts of this clone. The chain carries TRBV15 and TRBJ2-7, with a tentative D call TRBD2 (6 bases). V lost 3 bases, J lost 0 bases, and 15 bases lay in between. The CDR3 runs to 16 residues. Germline CDR1 reads LNHNV; CDR2 reads YYDKDF (reference sequence). For the CDR3, the DNA is TGTGCCACCAGCAGTATAGGGTGGGGGGACTCCTACGAGCAGTACTTC. This gives the protein CATSSIGWGDSYEQYF.

The gene calls are TRBV2 and TRBJ1-5; D unresolved. CDR3 length: 15 amino acids. The germline V gene has CDR1 SNHLY and CDR2 FYNNEI. V lost 3 bases and J lost 2, with 11 bases in between. The CDR3 sequence: CASSDSVNRNQPQHF. The DNA for the CDR3 is TGTGCCAGCAGTGACTCAGTTAATCGCAATCAGCCCCAGCATTTT. Full variable domain (rest looked up from reference TRBV2 and TRBJ1-5): EPEVTQTPSHQVTQMGQEVILRCVPISNHLYFYWYRQILGQKVEFLVSFYNNEISEKSEIFDDQFSVERPDGSNFTLKIRSTKLEDSAMYFCASSDSVNRNQPQHFGDGTRLSIL.

The CDR3 DNA follows: TGTGCCAGCAGCCCCCAAGACATTTCCTACGAGCAGTACTTC. It yields the protein CASSPQDISYEQYF. The chain joins TRBV9 to TRBJ2-7; D gene uncertain. The CDR3 is made up of 14 amino acids. V lost 4 bases and J 1 base, leaving 12 bases between the germline ends. CDR1 and CDR2 from the germline V gene are SGDLS and YYNGEE.